These 28 T cell receptor beta chains were all obtained from the same sample, sequenced in a study of blood T cells in healthy people across ages. A second roughly 7 to 12 cycle PCR used barcoded and J-beta primers. A single record per CDR3 protein comes from TCRdb applying MiXCR to the 5' RACE reads. This table has 900,000 to 950,000 distinct CDR3 sequences, about 27% appearing once. The sample was also reused in another study, on T cells of mothers and their children.

Sequenced: blood. These receptors came from a woman in her thirties or forties in good health.

In its sample, this clonotype was seen a few times. The rearrangement joins TRBV7-6 to TRBJ1-4; D not certain. V lost 0 bases and J 8 bases, leaving 13 bases between the germline ends. The CDR3 has 15 amino acids. Germline lookup yields CDR1 SGHVS and CDR2 FNYEAQ. For the CDR3, the DNA is TGTGCCAGCAGCTTAGCAAGAGGGATCGGGGAAAAACTGTTTTTT. Encoded protein: CASSLARGIGEKLFF.

V gene TRBV5-1 combines with J gene TRBJ2-2; TRBD1 agrees at 11 bases. CDR1 is SGHRS and CDR2 is YFSETQ in the germline V gene. V lost 0 bases and J lost 5; bases outside the gene matches: 6. CDR3 length: 17 amino acids. The CDR3 region is CASSLVDRGRRTGELFF. CDR3 in DNA: TGCGCCAGCAGCTTGGTGGACAGGGGGCGCCGAACCGGGGAGCTGTTTTTT.

This clonotype was observed a handful of times. The V and J genes are TRBV28 and TRBJ1-1; D is undetermined. The germline CDR1 and CDR2 sequences are MDHEN and SYDVKM. This CDR3 has 14 residues. Between the trimmed V and J ends, which lost 8 bases and 1 base, there was a span of 14 bases. The CDR3 sequence is CASLFNRRNTEAFF. The CDR3 DNA reads TGTGCCAGCCTTTTTAATAGACGGAACACTGAAGCTTTCTTT.

This sequence joins TRBV29-1 and TRBJ1-1, with D possibly matching TRBD1 (5 bases). V was pared by 6 bases and J by 0 bases, with 14 bases between. The CDR3 consists of 14 residues. CDR1 and CDR2 from the germline V gene are SQVTM and ANQGSEA. CDR3 loop: CSVPWEGMNTEAFF. The CDR3 DNA sequence: TGCAGCGTCCCCTGGGAGGGGATGAACACTGAAGCTTTCTTT.

This chain joins TRBV6-2 or TRBV6-3 and TRBJ1-1; 9 bases align to TRBD1. V gave up 2 bases and J gave up 2 bases; unmatched junction bases: 3. This CDR3 is built from 15 residues. Germline CDR1 reads MNHEY; CDR2 reads SVGEGT. The CDR3 loop is CASSYRDRDNTEAFF. In nucleotides, the CDR3 is TGTGCCAGCAGTTACAGGGACAGGGATAACACTGAAGCTTTCTTT.

V is TRBV4-1 and J is TRBJ2-5; 9 nucleotides line up with TRBD1. The length of the CDR3 is 18 residues. Germline values: CDR1 MGHRA, CDR2 YSYEKL. V lost 1 base, J lost 1 base, and 10 bases stayed unmatched. This chain's CDR3 is CASSQGRDRASLQETQYF. The CDR3 coding sequence is TGCGCCAGCAGCCAAGGACGGGACAGGGCTAGCCTCCAAGAGACCCAGTACTTC.

This clonotype has a handful of counts. The genes are TRBV4-3 and TRBJ2-2, with a possible D match to TRBD1 (6 bases). Germline CDR1 and CDR2: LGHNA and YSLEER. Trimming removed 2 bases at V and 7 bases at J, with 14 bases between. The CDR3 consists of 15 residues. In DNA, the CDR3 is TGCGCCAGCAGCCAATTGACACAGGGCGGCGGGGAGCTGTTTTTT. Its protein product is CASSQLTQGGGELFF.

The CDR3 sequence: CASSFDAGAGYGYTF. CDR3 sequence (DNA): TGCGCCAGCAGCTTTGATGCAGGGGCGGGCTATGGCTACACCTTC. The V and J genes are TRBV5-1 and TRBJ1-2, with a tentative D call TRBD1 (6 bases). V lost 2 bases to trimming and J lost 4 bases, with 15 bases between them. Germline values: CDR1 SGHRS, CDR2 YFSETQ. This CDR3 contains 15 residues.

This clonotype was observed many times. The chain recombines TRBV7-2 with TRBJ2-7; D may correspond to TRBD1 or TRBD2 (5 bases each). CDR1 SGHTA and CDR2 FQGNSA come from the germline V gene. The ends were cut back, 6 bases at V and 2 bases at J, with 14 bases in the middle. CDR3 size: 14 residues. Here the CDR3 reads CASSPSMGAYEQYF. CDR3 DNA sequence: TGTGCCAGCAGTCCATCGATGGGGGCCTACGAGCAGTACTTC.

Note on this clonotype: The junction does not match germline at one end; this may be a read error. The rearrangement uses TRBV10-3 and TRBJ2-7, with 7 bases lining up with TRBD1. From germline, CDR1 is ENHRY and CDR2 SYGVKD. The CDR3 runs 13 residues. CDR3 DNA sequence: TGTGCCGTCAGCCTCGACAGGGATACCGAGCAGTACTTC. This codes for CAVSLDRDTEQYF.

A remark on this clonotype: It is likely a read error, because the conserved phenylalanine at the end of the CDR3 is missing. V and J are TRBV20-1 and TRBJ1-2; D gene ambiguous. Germline-derived CDR1 and CDR2 are DFQATT and SNEGSKA (reference sequence). V was pared by 4 bases and J by 2 bases, with 11 bases between. CDR3 length: 13 residues. The chain's CDR3 is CSAIDRANYGYTC. The CDR3 bases are TGCAGTGCTATCGACCGGGCGAACTATGGCTACACCTGC.

This chain joins TRBV7-6 and TRBJ2-3; a possible D gene is TRBD1 (6 bases). CDR3 size: 16 residues. Germline lookup yields CDR1 SGHVS and CDR2 FNYEAQ. Trimming took off 4 bases at V and 0 bases at J, with 14 bases between the two ends. The CDR3 is CASSSWTVTSTDTQYF. CDR3 DNA: TGTGCCAGCAGCTCATGGACAGTCACTAGCACAGATACGCAGTATTTT.

Ten or more counts support this clonotype. The chain recombines TRBV20-1 with TRBJ1-5; maybe TRBD1 (5 bases). The V gene's germline CDR1 is DFQATT and CDR2 SNEGSKA (reference sequence). This CDR3 is 12 amino acids long. V lost 0 bases and J 9 bases, leaving 9 bases between the germline ends. For the CDR3, the DNA is TGCAGTGCTAGAGATACAGGTTGGCCCCAGCATTTT. The encoded protein is CSARDTGWPQHF.

CDR3 sequence reads: CASSSRPGGKPNYGYTF. The DNA for the CDR3 is TGTGCCAGCAGTTCCCGACCGGGGGGAAAACCTAACTATGGCTACACCTTC. This chain links TRBV28 with TRBJ1-2; possibly TRBD1 for D (5 bases). The CDR3 totals 17 residues. V lost 4 bases to trimming and J lost 0 bases, with 18 bases between them. Germline V gives CDR1 MDHEN, CDR2 SYDVKM.

The chain couples TRBV29-1 to TRBJ2-7; possibly TRBD2 for D (5 bases). The germline V and J ends were trimmed by 7 bases and 0 bases, with 13 bases remaining between them. The CDR3 runs 13 residues. The V gene's germline CDR1 is SQVTM and CDR2 ANQGSEA. CDR3 region: CSARTGSSYEQYF. The CDR3 DNA follows: TGCAGCGCACGGACTGGGAGCTCCTACGAGCAGTACTTC.

About this clonotype: A much larger clone differs from this one at a single base, so this may be a read error. This chain uses TRBV7-2 with TRBJ2-1; no definite D call. CDR3 size: 14 residues. V was cut by 4 bases and J by 8 bases, with 15 bases left in between. CDR1 is SGHTA and CDR2 is FQGNSA in the germline V gene. DNA for the CDR3: TGTGCCAGCAGCTCGACGACAAGAGACGATGAGCAGTTCTTC. Its translation is CASSSTTRDDEQFF. Full variable domain (outside the CDR3, taken from reference TRBV7-2 and TRBJ2-1): GAGVSQSPSNKVTEKGKDVELRCDPISGHTALYWYRQSLGQGLEFLIYFQGNSAPDKSGLPSDRFSAERTGGSVSTLTIQRTQQEDSAVYLCASSSTTRDDEQFFGPGTRLTVL.

This clonotype has only a few counts. The gene calls are TRBV5-6 and TRBJ1-3; D not certain. Germline loops: CDR1 SGHDT, CDR2 YYEEEE. The V end lost 2 bases, the J end lost 7 bases, and 4 bases lay between the germline ends. The CDR3 consists of 11 residues. CDR3 in DNA: TGTGCCAGCAGCTTAACGAACACCATATATTTT. Protein product: CASSLTNTIYF.

The J gene is TRBJ2-7, the V gene TRBV6-2 or TRBV6-3; 9 bases match TRBD2. This CDR3 region has 17 residues. In germline, CDR1 is MNHEY, CDR2 SVGEGT. After removal of 6 bases from V and 3 bases from J, the junction contained 15 bases not matched to a gene. The CDR3 bases are TGTGCCAGCAGCTTAGCGGGGGACCCCTTTCGGATCTACGAGCAGTACTTC. It specifies CASSLAGDPFRIYEQYF.

Only one count was recorded for this clonotype. Being one base from a much bigger clone, this may be a read error. This chain connects TRBV29-1 to TRBJ2-4, with 8 bases that match TRBD1. The CDR3 sequence is 12 residues long. V shed 4 bases and J 13 bases; nucleotides not matched to a gene: 9. The germline V gene has CDR1 SQVTM and CDR2 ANQGSEA. CDR3 region: CSVGTGLNEQYF. The CDR3 DNA follows: TGCAGCGTTGGGACAGGGTTAAATGAGCAGTACTTC.

This chain connects TRBV5-4 to TRBJ1-4; D is possibly TRBD1 (6 bases). V was shortened by 5 bases and J by 4 bases, with 18 bases between the two germline ends. Germline V lookup: CDR1 SGHNT, CDR2 YYREEE (reference sequence). CDR3 length equals 16 residues. In DNA, the CDR3 is TGTGCCAGCAGTCCTACCATGGGGGGCCTTAATGAAAAACTGTTTTTT. This gives the protein CASSPTMGGLNEKLFF.

In this sample, this clonotype turned up a few times. This chain uses TRBV20-1 with TRBJ1-5, with D unclear. The CDR3 has 14 amino acids. Trimming stripped 6 bases from V and 1 base from J, with 13 bases between. CDR1 and CDR2 (germline): DFQATT, SNEGSKA (reference sequence). DNA for the CDR3: TGCAGTGCCTCCTCCGCAGTAAGCAATCAGCCCCAGCATTTT. Translated: CSASSAVSNQPQHF.

This clonotype was detected only a few times. The chain joins TRBV4-3 to TRBJ1-2, with unresolved D. Trimming removed 0 bases at V and 2 bases at J, with 10 bases between. This CDR3 contains 15 residues. Germline lookup yields CDR1 LGHNA and CDR2 YSLEER. This chain's CDR3 is CASSQDPTANYGYTF. The CDR3 region has the DNA TGCGCCAGCAGCCAAGATCCCACGGCCAACTATGGCTACACCTTC.

This rearrangement joins TRBV5-6 to TRBJ2-1, with TRBD2 matching over 8 bases. Unmatched junction bases numbered 3, after V lost 1 base and J lost 12 bases. Germline V CDR1 and CDR2: SGHDT, YYEEEE. The length of the CDR3 is 12 residues. CDR3 sequence: CASSLWAGGQFF. CDR3 DNA: TGTGCCAGCAGCTTGTGGGCGGGGGGGCAGTTCTTC.

This clonotype has just a few counts. CDR3 sequence (DNA): TGTGCCAGCTTGCTCGGACTAGCGGGGGGCGGTGAGCAGTTCTTC. As protein: CASLLGLAGGGEQFF. The chain uses TRBV2 and TRBJ2-1, with TRBD2 matching 14 bases. The CDR3 extends over 15 amino acids. V was clipped by 8 bases and J by 9 bases; unmatched bases: 9. Germline assignment: CDR1 SNHLY and CDR2 FYNNEI.

As for this clonotype: This could be a read error, since a much larger clone is one nucleotide away. The chain joins TRBV29-1 to TRBJ2-3, with no clear D. This CDR3 is 14 amino acids long. Trimming removed 1 base from V and 4 bases from J, with 12 bases in between. The germline CDR1 and CDR2 sequences are SQVTM and ANQGSEA. Here the CDR3 DNA reads TGCAGCGTTGAAGGCCCAGCGATCCCAGATACGCAGTATTTT. It encodes CSVEGPAIPDTQYF.

Comment on this clonotype: A much larger clone sits a single nucleotide away, making a read error possible. The chain recombines TRBV20-1 with TRBJ2-7; TRBD2 agrees at 8 bases. The last part of the DNA fits TRBJ2-5 better; the J call may be wrong. The CDR3 has 14 amino acids. Germline values: CDR1 DFQATT, CDR2 SNEGSKA (reference sequence). DNA for the CDR3: TGCAGTGCTAGAGCGGGGGGGCTCCGAGAGACCCAGTACTTC. Protein product: CSARAGGLRETQYF.

About this clonotype itself: The junction departs from germline at one end; a sequencing error may be responsible. V gene TRBV5-1 combines with J gene TRBJ2-1; D possibly corresponds to TRBD2 (6 bases). The CDR3 has 14 amino acids. The germline V gene has CDR1 SGHRS and CDR2 YFSETQ. The CDR3 region is CAGSERASYNEQFF. The CDR3 DNA is TGCGCCGGCAGCGAGCGGGCCTCCTACAATGAGCAGTTCTTC.

The DNA of the CDR3 is TGTGCCAGCAGCAAAACGGCCACCGGGGAGCTGTTTTTT. Translation gives CASSKTATGELFF. V and J are TRBV12-3 or TRBV12-4 and TRBJ2-2; D is ambiguous. The V gene lost 6 bases and the J gene lost 4 bases, with 9 bases spanning the gap. This CDR3 has 13 residues.